Listed below are T cell receptor beta chains from one sample, sequenced in a study of T cells in Graves' hyperthyroidism and ophthalmopathy. TCRdb analysed the multiplex PCR reads with MiXCR anew, one entry per CDR3 protein. The top ten clones hold approximately 15% of a sample with some 560,000 distinct CDR3 sequences, 14% of them seen once. Sequenced material: blood. These receptor sequences come from a woman between 40 and 55 years old with Graves' hyperthyroidism. CDR3s include the opening cysteine and the closing phenylalanine or tryptophan. A D gene is named only where the DNA matches it firmly. A row's size may be missing; if present it is once, few, many or a size class.

size | D | J | V | CDR3 | DNA
many | TRBD1 | TRBJ2-7 | TRBV18 | CASSPWDRVDDEQYF | TGTGCCAGCTCACCATGGGACAGGGTGGACGATGAGCAGTACTTC
many | NA | TRBJ2-7 | TRBV5-5 | CASSFRSPEPLEQYF | TGTGCCAGCAGCTTCCGGAGCCCAGAGCCCCTCGAGCAGTACTTC
many | NA | TRBJ1-4 | TRBV7-8 | CASSLWATTNEKLFF | TGTGCCAGCAGCTTATGGGCTACAACTAATGAAAAACTGTTTTTT
NA | NA | TRBJ2-1 | TRBV5-6 | CASSLGRLYNEQFF | TGTGCCAGCAGCTTGGGACGACTCTACAATGAGCAGTTCTTC
many | NA | TRBJ1-6 | TRBV11-2 | CASSSGPNSPLHF | TGTGCCAGCAGTAGCGGACCGAATTCACCCCTCCACTTT
NA | TRBD1 | TRBJ2-2 | TRBV12-3/TRBV12-4 | CASSFAPDRAGELFF | TGTGCCAGCAGTTTTGCCCCGGACAGGGCCGGGGAGCTGTTTTTT
NA | NA | TRBJ1-4 | TRBV20-1 | CSARSSGITGSLREELFF | TGCAGTGCTCGCAGCTCCGGGATAACAGGGTCCCTGAGAGAAGAACTGTTTTTT
NA | NA | TRBJ2-7 | TRBV10-3 | CEHPVQSYEQYF | TGTGAACACCCCGTACAGTCCTACGAGCAGTACTTC
many | NA | TRBJ2-1 | TRBV6-1 | CASSERYGAWNEQFF | TGTGCCAGCAGTGAAAGGTACGGTGCGTGGAATGAGCAGTTCTTC
many | NA | TRBJ1-1 | TRBV13 | CASSSGTAEAFF | TGTGCCAGCAGCTCCGGTACCGCTGAAGCTTTCTTT
many | NA | TRBJ1-5 | TRBV6-2/TRBV6-3 | CASSSSFGNQPQHF | TGTGCCAGCAGTTCGTCCTTTGGCAATCAGCCCCAGCATTTT
NA | NA | TRBJ2-1 | TRBV4-1 | CASSQDSLLYNEQFF | TGCGCCAGCAGCCAAGATTCACTACTCTACAATGAGCAGTTCTTC
many | NA | TRBJ1-1 | TRBV7-3 | CASSPQGWGITEAFF | TGTGCCAGCAGCCCCCAGGGGTGGGGAATCACTGAAGCTTTCTTT
many | TRBD2 | TRBJ2-3 | TRBV5-1 | CASQTSGRRLTTDTQYF | TGCGCCAGCCAAACTAGCGGGAGGAGGCTTACAACAGATACGCAGTATTTT
few | TRBD1 | TRBJ1-6 | TRBV5-1 | CASSWGQPIGNSPLHF | TGCGCCAGCAGCTGGGGACAGCCCATCGGGAATTCACCCCTCCACTTT
many | TRBD1 | TRBJ1-3 | TRBV9 | CASSAGGSQGNTIYF | TGTGCCAGCAGCGCAGGGGGCTCCCAAGGAAACACCATATATTTT
many | NA | TRBJ2-3 | TRBV2 | CASRLTDYTQYF | TGTGCCAGCAGGCTGACAGACTATACGCAGTATTTT
many | TRBD1 | TRBJ2-1 | TRBV10-3 | CAISQGETYNEQFF | TGTGCCATCAGCCAGGGGGAAACCTACAATGAGCAGTTCTTC
few | NA | TRBJ1-5 | TRBV20-1 | CSARTYGGQPQHF | TGCAGTGCTAGGACATACGGGGGTCAGCCCCAGCATTTT
many | NA | TRBJ2-5 | TRBV5-1 | CASRVGGAETQYF | TGCGCCAGCAGAGTGGGAGGCGCAGAGACCCAGTACTTC
many | TRBD2 | TRBJ2-1 | TRBV27 | CASGLQGLAGGPGHNEQFF | TGTGCCAGCGGACTGCAAGGACTAGCGGGAGGGCCGGGGCACAATGAGCAGTTCTTC
NA | NA | TRBJ1-4 | TRBV7-8 | CASGGTPILEKLFF | TGTGCCAGCGGGGGGACGCCTATATTGGAAAAACTGTTTTTT
many | NA | TRBJ1-2 | TRBV6-1 | CASSYGPDRSYGYTF | TGTGCCAGCAGTTATGGGCCAGACAGAAGTTATGGCTACACCTTC
NA | NA | TRBJ1-2 | TRBV3-1 | CTSSRDGFYGYTF | TGTACCAGCAGCCGGGACGGATTCTATGGCTACACCTTC
many | TRBD1 | TRBJ1-3 | TRBV11-2 | CASSGTGGIGNTIYF | TGTGCCAGCAGTGGGACAGGGGGCATCGGAAACACCATATATTTT
many | TRBD1 | TRBJ2-1 | TRBV5-1 | CASSLVQGAGNEQFF | TGCGCCAGCAGCTTGGTTCAGGGGGCTGGCAATGAGCAGTTCTTC
few | TRBD1 | TRBJ1-3 | TRBV5-6 | CASSGTVGFGSGNTIYF | TGTGCCAGCAGCGGGACAGTGGGGTTCGGCTCTGGAAACACCATATATTTT
NA | TRBD1 | TRBJ2-1 | TRBV9 | CASSVDRGLVREQFF | TGTGCCAGCAGCGTGGACAGGGGGTTAGTGAGGGAGCAGTTCTTC
many | NA | TRBJ2-3 | TRBV20-1 | CSARTPTGTTDTQYF | TGCAGTGCTAGAACCCCGACAGGCACCACAGATACGCAGTATTTT